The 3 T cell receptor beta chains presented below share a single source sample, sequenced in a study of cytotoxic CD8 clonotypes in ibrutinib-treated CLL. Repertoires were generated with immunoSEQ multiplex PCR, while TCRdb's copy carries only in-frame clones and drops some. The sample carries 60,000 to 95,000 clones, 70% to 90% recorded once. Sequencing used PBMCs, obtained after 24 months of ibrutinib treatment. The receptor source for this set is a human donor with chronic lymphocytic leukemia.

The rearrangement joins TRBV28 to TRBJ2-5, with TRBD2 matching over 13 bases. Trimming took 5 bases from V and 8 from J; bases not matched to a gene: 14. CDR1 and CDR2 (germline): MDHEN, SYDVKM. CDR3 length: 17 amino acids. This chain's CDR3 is CASSRTSGSAGGSTQYF. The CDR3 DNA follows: TGTGCCAGCAGTAGGACTAGCGGGAGTGCAGGGGGTAGTACCCAGTACTTC.

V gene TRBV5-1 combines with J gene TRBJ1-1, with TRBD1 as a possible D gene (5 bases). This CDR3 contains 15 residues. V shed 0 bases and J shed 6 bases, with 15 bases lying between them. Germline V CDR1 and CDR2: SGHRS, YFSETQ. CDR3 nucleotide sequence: TGCGCCAGCAGCTTGGGTCCAGGGTCGAGGGCTGAAGCTTTCTTT. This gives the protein CASSLGPGSRAEAFF.

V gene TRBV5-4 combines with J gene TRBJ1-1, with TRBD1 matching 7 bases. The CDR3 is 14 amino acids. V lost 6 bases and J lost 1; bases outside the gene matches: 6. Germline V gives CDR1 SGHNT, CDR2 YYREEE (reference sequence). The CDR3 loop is CASNPTGQNTEAFF. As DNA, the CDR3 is TGTGCCAGCAACCCGACAGGGCAGAACACTGAAGCTTTCTTT.